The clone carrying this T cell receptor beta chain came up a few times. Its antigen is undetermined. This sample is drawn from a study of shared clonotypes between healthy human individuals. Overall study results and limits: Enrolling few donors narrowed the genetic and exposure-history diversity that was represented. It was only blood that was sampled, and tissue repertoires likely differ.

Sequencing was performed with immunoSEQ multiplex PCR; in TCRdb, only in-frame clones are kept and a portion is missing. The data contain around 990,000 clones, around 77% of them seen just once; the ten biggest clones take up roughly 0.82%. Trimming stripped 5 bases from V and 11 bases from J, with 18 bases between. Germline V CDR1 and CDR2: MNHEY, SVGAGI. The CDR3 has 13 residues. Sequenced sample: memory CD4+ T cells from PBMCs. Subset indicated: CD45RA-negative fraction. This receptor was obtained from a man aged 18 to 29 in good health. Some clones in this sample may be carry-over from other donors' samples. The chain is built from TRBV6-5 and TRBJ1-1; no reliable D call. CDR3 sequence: CASSPGRPTWAFF. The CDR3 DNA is TGTGCCAGCAGTCCCGGTAGGCCCACGTGGGCTTTCTTT.